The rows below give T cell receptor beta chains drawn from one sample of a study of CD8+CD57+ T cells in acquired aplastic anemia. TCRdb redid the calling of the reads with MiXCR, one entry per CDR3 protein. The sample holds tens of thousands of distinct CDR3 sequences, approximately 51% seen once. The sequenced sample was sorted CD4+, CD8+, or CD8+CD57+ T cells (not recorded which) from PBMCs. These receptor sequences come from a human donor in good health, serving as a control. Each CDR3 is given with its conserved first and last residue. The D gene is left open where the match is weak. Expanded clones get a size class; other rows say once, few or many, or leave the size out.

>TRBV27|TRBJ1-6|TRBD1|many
CASSYKGATSPLHF
TGTGCCAGCAGTTATAAGGGGGCGACTTCACCCCTCCACTTT
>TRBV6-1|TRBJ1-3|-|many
CASSARPAGNTIYF
TGTGCCAGCAGTGCCCGGCCAGCTGGAAACACCATATATTTT
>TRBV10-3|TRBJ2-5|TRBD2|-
CASRGGGLKTQYF
TGTGCCAGCCGCGGCGGGGGGCTGAAGACCCAGTACTTC
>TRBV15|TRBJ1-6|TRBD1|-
CATSTGQDNSPLHF
TGTGCCACCAGCACGGGACAGGACAATTCACCCCTCCACTTT
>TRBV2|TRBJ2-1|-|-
CASSDYRAHEQFF
TGTGCCAGCAGTGATTACAGGGCCCATGAGCAGTTCTTC
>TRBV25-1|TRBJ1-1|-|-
CASSPLGRADDTEAFF
TGTGCCAGCAGTCCCCTAGGGAGGGCCGATGACACTGAAGCTTTCTTT
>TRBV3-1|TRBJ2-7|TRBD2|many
CASSQGVAGVFEQYF
TGTGCCAGCAGCCAAGGCGTTGCGGGAGTATTCGAGCAGTACTTC
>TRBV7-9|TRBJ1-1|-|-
CASSVGFQGNTEAFF
TGTGCCAGCAGCGTTGGGTTCCAGGGCAACACTGAAGCTTTCTTT
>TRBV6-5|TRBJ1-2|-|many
CASRQRGTLYGYTF
TGTGCCAGCAGGCAGCGAGGGACTCTATATGGCTACACCTTC
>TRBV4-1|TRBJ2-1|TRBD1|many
CASSQGTVSYNEQFF
TGCGCCAGCAGCCAGGGGACAGTCTCCTACAATGAGCAGTTCTTC
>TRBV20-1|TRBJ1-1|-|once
CSVKSQNTEAFF
TGCAGTGTCAAGTCCCAGAACACTGAAGCTTTCTTT
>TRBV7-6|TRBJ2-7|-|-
CASSLATGYEQYF
TGTGCCAGCAGCTTAGCGACGGGATACGAGCAGTACTTC
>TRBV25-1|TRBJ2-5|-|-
CASSDGQEGLETQYF
TGTGCCAGCAGTGACGGACAGGAGGGGCTCGAGACCCAGTACTTC
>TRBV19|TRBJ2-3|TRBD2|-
CASSSQTAGRNTQYF
TGTGCCAGTAGTTCCCAGACAGCGGGGCGGAATACGCAGTATTTT
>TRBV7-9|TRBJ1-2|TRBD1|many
CASSLTTGTGYGYTF
TGTGCCAGCAGCTTAACCACCGGGACAGGCTATGGCTACACCTTC
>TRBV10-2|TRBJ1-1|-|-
CASSESGEGTEAFF
TGCGCCAGCAGTGAGTCGGGGGAGGGCACTGAAGCTTTCTTT
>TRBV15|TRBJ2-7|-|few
CATSREALYEQYF
TGTGCCACCAGCAGAGAGGCCCTTTACGAGCAGTACTTC
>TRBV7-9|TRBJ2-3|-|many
CASTQRGSTDTQYF
TGTGCCAGCACCCAAAGGGGAAGCACAGATACGCAGTATTTT
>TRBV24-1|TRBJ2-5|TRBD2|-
CATSDLGLAGARETQYF
TGTGCCACCAGTGATTTGGGACTAGCGGGGGCTAGGGAGACCCAGTACTTC
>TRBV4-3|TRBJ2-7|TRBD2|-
CASSQVLSGIYEQYF
TGCGCCAGCAGCCAAGTACTGAGCGGGATCTACGAGCAGTACTTC
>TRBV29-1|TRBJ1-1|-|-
CSVSGGSRYTEAFF
TGCAGCGTATCCGGGGGCAGCCGTTACACTGAAGCTTTCTTT
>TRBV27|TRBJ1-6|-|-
CASSLVESNSPLHF
TGTGCCAGCAGTTTAGTGGAAAGCAATTCACCCCTCCACTTT
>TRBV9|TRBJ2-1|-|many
CASSSGVAYNEQFF
TGTGCCAGCAGCTCTGGAGTGGCCTACAATGAGCAGTTCTTC
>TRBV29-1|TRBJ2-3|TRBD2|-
CSVLGEGDTQYF
TGCAGCGTTCTCGGGGAGGGAGATACGCAGTATTTT
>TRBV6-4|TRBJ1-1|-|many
CASSDYFGVAFF
TGTGCCAGCAGTGACTACTTCGGGGTGGCTTTCTTT
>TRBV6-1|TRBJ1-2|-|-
CASSQTWGSYTF
TGTGCCAGCAGCCAAACGTGGGGGAGTTACACCTTC
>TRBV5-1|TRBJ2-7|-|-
CASRIRLGSDEQYF
TGCGCCAGCAGGATCCGACTAGGATCGGACGAGCAGTACTTC
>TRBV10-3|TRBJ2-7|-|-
CAISGPSSYEQYF
TGTGCCATCAGTGGACCAAGCTCCTACGAGCAGTACTTC
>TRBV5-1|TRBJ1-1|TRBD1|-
CASSGAGQGVGTEAFF
TGCGCCAGCAGCGGCGCGGGACAGGGGGTAGGCACTGAAGCTTTCTTT
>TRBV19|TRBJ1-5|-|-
CASSGQLNQPQHF
TGTGCCAGTAGTGGACAGCTCAATCAGCCCCAGCATTTT
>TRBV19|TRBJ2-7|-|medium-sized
CASSGQADYEQYF
TGTGCCAGTAGCGGCCAAGCGGACTACGAGCAGTACTTC